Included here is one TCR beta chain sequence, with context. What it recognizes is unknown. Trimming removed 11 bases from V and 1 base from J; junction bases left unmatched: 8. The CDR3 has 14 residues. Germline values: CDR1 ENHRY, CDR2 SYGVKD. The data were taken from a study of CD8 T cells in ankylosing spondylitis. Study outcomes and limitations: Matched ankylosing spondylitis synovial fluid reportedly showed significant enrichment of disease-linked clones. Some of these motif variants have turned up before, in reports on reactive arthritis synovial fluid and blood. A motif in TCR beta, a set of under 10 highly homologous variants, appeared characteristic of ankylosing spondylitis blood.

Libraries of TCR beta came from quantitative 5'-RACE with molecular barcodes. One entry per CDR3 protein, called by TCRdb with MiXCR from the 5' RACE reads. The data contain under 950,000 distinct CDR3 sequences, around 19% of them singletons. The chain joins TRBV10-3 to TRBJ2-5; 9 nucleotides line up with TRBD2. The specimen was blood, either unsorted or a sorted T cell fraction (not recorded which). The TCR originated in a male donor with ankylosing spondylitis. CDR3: CAPQGGRAQETQYF. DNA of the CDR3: TGTGCCCCCCAGGGCGGGAGGGCCCAAGAGACCCAGTACTTC.